The source of this T cell receptor beta chain is a study of cytomegalovirus exposure and HLA in healthy donors (dated by TCRdb to 2016 to 2017). About the investigation overall: An earlier analysis of several hundred of the donors reported 250 to 300 Gb of sequence data and 90 million to 120 million unique TCR beta sequences obtained from about 170 million T cells. An early release that covered 640 HLA-typed donors contained approximately 320 gigabases of sequencing data and tens of millions of unique TCR sequences. The study aimed to test whether cataloging public T cell receptors could reveal signatures of past pathogen exposure. The study combined high-throughput TCR immunosequencing, statistical association of individual TCRs with disease status, and machine learning to predict cytomegalovirus infection status. Both class I and class II loci were covered by HLA typing, at four-digit resolution. A later analysis re-analyzed previously published TCR beta repertoires from approximately 670 donors and added high-resolution HLA genotyping to study TCR occurrence patterns. Among approximately 370 genotyped donors of the cohort, an average of roughly 230,000 unique TCR beta nucleotide sequences was sequenced per donor, of which roughly 17% were non-productive. To decide whether each TCR beta V gene segment behaved as functional or pseudogenic, an earlier analysis of approximately 600 of the donors relied on high-throughput TCR beta sequencing. In a later genetic analysis, genome-wide SNP genotypes for about 55% of the 666 donors were used, and that subset was treated as a discovery cohort. The T cell repertoires of 666 subjects were profiled by immunosequencing and related to cytomegalovirus serostatus. Rather than drawing on any new phenotypic data, the later analysis identified candidate immune exposures from TCR beta sequences and the way those sequences occurred across donors. Of the approximately 400 genotyped donors, approximately 82% fell in the genetic ancestry cluster associated with self-reported Caucasian donors. A handful of DR-DQ haplotypes were handled as single units for association and clustering because linkage in the cohort was strong. All discovery cohort repertoires had been generated on a single sequencing platform. Typing coverage differed by locus: A, B, C, DRB1 and DQB1 were typed in roughly 620-630 donors, DQA1 in about 500, DPA1 in 600 to 610, and DPB1 in approximately 450. A separate validation cohort of approximately 120 different subjects was used in addition to the approximately 670-subject first cohort. Donor age, sex, ethnicity and CMV serostatus were compiled together with the repertoire data.

The library was generated by the immunoSEQ multiplex PCR assay. A mixture of 60 forward primers for TCR Vbeta segments and 13 reverse primers for TCR Jbeta segments was used in the multiplex PCR. The CDR3 region of rearranged TCR beta genes was amplified from genomic DNA by a multiplex PCR assay. The amplified TCR beta libraries were sequenced on the Illumina HiSeq System as 87-base-pair reads. Concerning the study's data processing: Across the 670 or so repertoires, a later analysis counted some 81 million unique TCR beta chains, around 11 million of which were shared by at least two donors. Raw reads were error-corrected and collapsed into unique sequences by a nearest-neighbor algorithm in which closely related sequences were merged to remove PCR and sequencing errors. Alignment of CDR3 sequences to IMGT reference sequences was used to assign V, D and J gene segments. Each retained sequence needed at least a six-nucleotide match to both a V gene segment and a J gene segment. Rearrangements were called productive when the CDR3 lacked stop codons and stayed in frame with V and J; all others were non-productive. CDR3 was defined by IMGT convention, running from the second conserved V-encoded cysteine to the conserved J-encoded phenylalanine. The earlier analysis of roughly 590 of the donors excluded any sequence lacking an unambiguous match to a single V gene segment. An earlier analysis of almost 600 of the donors classified V segments as functional when productive rearrangements were above 56.7% and as segregating when the standard deviation between donors was above 5%. A statistical classification framework was built to diagnose cytomegalovirus status from the catalog of TCR beta chain sequences. In a later analysis, V and J genes were assigned by comparing TCR nucleotide sequences against IMGT/GENE-DB human TR gene sequences. The TCRdist pipeline was used in a later analysis to assign CDR3 sequences and most-parsimonious VDJ recombination scenarios. In a later analysis, each TCR beta chain was defined by its CDR3 amino acid sequence together with its V-gene family, and reads without a unique V-gene family were excluded. As a way to deal with suspected cross-contamination and a sequencing artifact, a later analysis dropped over 550 nucleotide sequences that were highly shared and had low generation probability. For each public chain, a later analysis derived a clonal expansion index from normalized ranks of inferred template counts within each repertoire. Generation probabilities in a later analysis came from a VDJ recombination model fitted to out-of-frame rearrangements, and those results were checked against IGoR. Hypergeometric tests were used in a later analysis to score TCR-TCR, TCR-HLA and TCR-CMV co-occurrence, with a repertoire-size bias correction applied to the TCR pairs. A later analysis estimated false discovery rates by permuting HLA or CMV assignments 20 times. In a later analysis, co-occurring TCRs were grouped with DBSCAN, and TCRdist sequence similarity was added when clustering was performed within HLA-allele-positive subsets. Co-occurrence clustering excluded repertoires with fewer than 30,000 or more than 120,000 public chains, plus five with anomalous nucleotide sharing. TCRdb took over this immuneACCESS table, retaining in-frame rearrangements with V and J assigned. Such tables are incomplete; in checked studies, under half of the missing clones stem from an unresolved V gene, and the remainder is unexplained. The V and J calls and the clone size are those of that table, but D and trimming were determined from the DNA. Within this sample are some 140,000 clones, with approximately 9% of them counted one time only. The biggest ten clones account for approximately 7.5% of the sample.

The cohort consisted of 666 healthy bone marrow donors. Cohort members were all nominally healthy when sampled, although unrecorded immune exposures were likely present. The donor tested CMV seropositive, placing the donor among the roughly 300 seropositive members of the cohort. A peripheral blood sample was provided by each donor, and peripheral blood mononuclear cells were used for TCR beta sequencing. Genomic DNA was extracted from the blood cell samples with the Qiagen DNeasy Blood Extraction Kit. Paper-wide results and their limitations: According to a later genetic analysis, donors in an Asian-associated ancestry cluster had fewer N-insertions in productive TCRs than the approximately 700-donor mean. The classifier was reported to diagnose cytomegalovirus status with high specificity and sensitivity in both the original and validation cohorts. A further reported finding was that TCR beta sequences accurately predicted the HLA-A and HLA-B alleles for most subjects in the first cohort. Correlated functional status among segregating V segments might reflect linkage disequilibrium, but an unknown experimental factor could not be ruled out. In a later analysis, the rate of TCR association differed among HLA loci, with DRB1 alleles having the most associated TCRs and HLA-C alleles having the fewest. The 87-base-pair reads could not distinguish some IMGT-functional V segments, including TRBV6-2 and TRBV6-3, so those segments were excluded. In vitro tests confirmed that a few of the cytomegalovirus-associated TCR beta chains recognize cytomegalovirus antigens. In an earlier analysis of approximately 590 of the donors, most TCR beta V segments were observed in productive rearrangements about 90% or about 30% of the time, broadly matching IMGT annotations. The presence/absence analyses assumed that sequencing depth was roughly uniform across donors, and that assumption may not be true. Because HLA typing was unavailable for some donors at each locus, only the typed subset was used in association tests. In a later analysis, 15,000 to 20,000 TCR beta sequences were associated with specific HLA alleles at a false discovery rate of 0.05. Immune exposure information for the cohort was limited to CMV serostatus. In a later genetic analysis, a missense DCLRE1C variant was associated with V-gene and J-gene trimming of TCR beta chains, and the association was replicated in an independent cohort. A total of around 150 TCR beta chains were listed by the study as associated with cytomegalovirus. The authors suggested that the approach could potentially be extended to other disease states and immunological phenotypes. A later analysis found that HLA-associated TCR beta chains were more clonally expanded and had lower generation probabilities than equally common non-associated chains. Most TCR sequences were observed very rarely across donors, whereas some public TCRs were present in many individuals. The earlier analysis of 587 of the donors excluded roughly 17 rarely observed V segments, including chromosome 9 orphons, because counts were too low. This cohort had only TCR beta chains sequenced, and the lack of alpha or paired-chain data limited which features could be detected. A cluster of highly shared sequence variants was judged likely to be a technical artifact of the sequencing pipeline. According to a later analysis, most CMV-associated TCR beta chains appeared to be HLA-restricted, and the HLA associations seemed to be driven largely by CMV exposure. According to a later analysis, parvovirus B19, influenza, CMV and Epstein-Barr virus appeared linked to several top co-occurrence clusters. Strong co-occurrence of HLA alleles, especially DR and DQ, made assigning TCR associations to individual alleles difficult.

This clone was observed a few times. Its antigen is not yet known. No much larger clonotype is one base removed from it; base qualities were not supplied. CDR1 and CDR2, looked up from the germline V gene, are MDHEN and SYDVKM. The CDR3 has 16 amino acids, counting the end cysteine and phenylalanine. The retained sequence is limited to the CDR3, 48 bases, with the frame set at the first base. Between the V and J ends, shortened by 2 bases and 1 base respectively, the junction contains 14 bases. The material sequenced was PBMCs. This TCR was sampled from a woman aged 40-49 years in good health and CMV-seropositive. Rearrangement joined TRBV28 to TRBJ1-1; TRBD1 might be the D gene, on 6 matching bases. The nucleotides read TGTGCCAGCAGTTTAAACGAAGGACAGAGGAACACTGAAGCTTTCTTT. This sequence encodes CASSLNEGQRNTEAFF.